The sequence of this T cell receptor (beta chain) was determined in a study of vaccination effects on CD4 cells after COVID-19. In regard to this clone: Antigen unknown.

The CDR3 has 14 residues. CDR1 and CDR2 (germline): ENHRY, SYGVKD. V lost 3 bases to trimming and J lost 4 bases, with 12 bases between them. Data came from immunoSEQ multiplex PCR; TCRdb stores just in-frame clones and leaves some out. This table holds about 70,000 clones, roughly 73% found once. Viral peptide pools were used in the ViraFEST assay to expand antigen-specific CD4+ T cells, and sequencing came afterward. A roughly 10-day culture period preceded the isolation of CD4+ T cells. PCR-confirmed SARS-CoV-2 infection occurred in the person between March and December 2020. This sequence joins TRBV10-3 and TRBJ1-1; D gene unclear. The source is a human donor who had a prior SARS-CoV-2 infection. The source material was CD4+ T cells from PBMCs cultured with HIV peptides, sampled before COVID-19 vaccination. Documented subset: HIV-1 Nef peptide pool negative control/reference culture. The CDR3 spells CAISDSGFSTEAFF. The CDR3 bases are TGTGCCATCAGTGACTCAGGTTTCAGCACTGAAGCTTTCTTT.